The sequence of this T cell receptor (beta chain) was determined in a study of T cell responses to AZD1222 COVID-19 vaccine. Regarding the study as a whole: Baseline serostatus was positive in only six AZD1222 recipients. Increases in Spike-specific TCR breadth and depth were seen after two AZD1222 doses. Among spike-specific TCRs, nearly half reportedly target unmutated variant regions.

Investigators merged groups given second doses at roughly 4 or roughly 12 weeks. V lost 0 bases and J lost 0, with 10 bases in between. Germline CDR1 is SGHRS and CDR2 is YFSETQ. CDR3 length: 16 residues. TCRdb keeps only in-frame clones here, not all; method: immunoSEQ multiplex PCR. The table includes 150,000 or so clones, around 92% detected once. This clone was found once. Antigen: not known. The V and J genes are TRBV5-1 and TRBJ2-4, with a weak D call TRBD1 (6 bases). The TCR originated in an adult who received the AZD1222 COVID-19 vaccine. Sample: peripheral blood, taken 28 days after the second AZD1222 dose. The CDR3 sequence: CASSLGDTLAKNIQYF. As DNA, the CDR3 is TGCGCCAGCAGCTTGGGGGACACCTTAGCCAAAAACATTCAGTACTTC.